A selection of T cell receptor beta chains follows, all from one sample in a study of cytomegalovirus exposure and HLA in healthy donors. Produced via immunoSEQ multiplex PCR; TCRdb's table is partial and in-frame only. Of under 55,000 clones listed, 65% to 80% were seen once; the top ten hold around 8.4%. The sample consisted of PBMCs. The receptors derive from a woman aged 45 to 65 in good health and CMV-seronegative. Both conserved end residues are part of each CDR3. D genes are given only for firm matches. Expanded clones get a size class; other rows say once, few or many, or leave the size out.

j_call clone_size v_call d_call cdr3_aa cdr3_nt
TRBJ1-1 NA TRBV2 TRBD1 CASSLQGVNTEAFF TGTGCCAGCAGCTTACAGGGGGTGAACACTGAAGCTTTCTTT
TRBJ2-1 NA TRBV10-3 NA CAISESKARDEQFF TGTGCCATCAGTGAGTCGAAGGCTCGGGATGAGCAGTTCTTC
TRBJ2-3 NA TRBV7-8 NA CASSLSPVDTQYF TGTGCCAGCAGCTTATCGCCGGTAGATACGCAGTATTTT
TRBJ1-5 NA TRBV6-5 NA CASSYSTNRDQPQHF TGTGCCAGCAGTTACTCGACTAACAGGGATCAGCCCCAGCATTTT
TRBJ2-3 NA TRBV30 TRBD1 CAWSGGQGVDTQYF TGTGCCTGGAGTGGGGGACAGGGGGTAGATACGCAGTATTTT
TRBJ2-7 NA TRBV27 NA CASSPQGGPSFQYF TGTGCCAGCAGCCCCCAGGGGGGCCCTTCGTTCCAGTACTTC
TRBJ2-7 few TRBV29-1 NA CSVGGIKGEYF TGCAGCGTTGGTGGGATAAAGGGAGAGTACTTC
TRBJ1-4 NA TRBV6-5 NA CASSSLGEGEKLFF TGTGCCAGCAGCTCCCTCGGGGAGGGAGAAAAACTGTTTTTT
TRBJ1-1 once TRBV11-2 TRBD1 CASRPSDRFWTEAFF TGTGCCAGCAGACCCTCGGACAGGTTCTGGACTGAAGCTTTCTTT
TRBJ1-4 NA TRBV30 NA CAWAPRGGEKLFF TGTGCCTGGGCTCCTAGGGGCGGCGAAAAACTGTTTTTT
TRBJ2-7 few TRBV5-1 NA CASSLASTTYEQYF TGCGCCAGCAGCTTGGCCAGTACAACCTACGAGCAGTACTTC
TRBJ2-3 NA TRBV27 NA CASSLRGTDTQYF TGTGCCAGCAGTTTAAGAGGCACAGATACGCAGTATTTT
TRBJ2-7 NA TRBV30 NA CAWSAPQLGSYEQYF TGTGCCTGGAGTGCCCCCCAACTAGGCTCCTACGAGCAGTACTTC
TRBJ1-2 NA TRBV6-5 NA CASSYSGSGGYGYTF TGTGCCAGCAGTTACTCGGGTAGCGGGGGCTATGGCTACACCTTC
TRBJ1-2 few TRBV6-6 NA CASSPRTANYGYTF TGTGCCAGCAGCCCCCGGACAGCGAACTATGGCTACACCTTC
TRBJ2-7 NA TRBV5-1 NA CASSSNLRGSYEQYF TGCGCCAGCAGCTCTAACCTAAGGGGCTCCTACGAGCAGTACTTC
TRBJ2-7 NA TRBV7-8 TRBD1 CASSRRDRGLEQYF TGTGCCAGCAGCCGCCGGGACAGGGGGCTTGAGCAGTACTTC
TRBJ1-5 NA TRBV19 TRBD1 CALGGQGSHADQPQHF TGTGCCCTGGGGGGACAGGGGTCACACGCGGATCAGCCCCAGCATTTT
TRBJ2-7 NA TRBV20-1 NA CSASLMYEQYF TGCAGTGCTTCCCTAATGTACGAGCAGTACTTC
TRBJ1-5 few TRBV15 NA CATSRYNQPQHF TGTGCCACCAGCAGGTACAATCAGCCCCAGCATTTT
TRBJ2-2 NA TRBV28 TRBD2 CASSSSGSSGELFF TGTGCCAGCAGTTCTAGCGGGAGTTCCGGGGAGCTGTTTTTT
TRBJ1-6 NA TRBV7-6 NA CASSLASQPYSYNSPLHF TGTGCCAGCAGCTTAGCGTCACAGCCGTACTCCTATAATTCACCCCTCCACTTT
TRBJ1-4 NA TRBV18 TRBD1 CASSPPGQGLGEKLFF TGTGCCAGCTCACCACCGGGACAGGGATTGGGTGAAAAACTGTTTTTT
TRBJ1-5 NA TRBV28 TRBD1 CASSSGGQARGPQHF TGTGCCAGCAGTTCCGGTGGACAGGCTAGAGGGCCCCAGCATTTT
TRBJ1-6 NA TRBV6-1 NA CASTSYDRPLHF TGTGCCAGCACTTCCTACGATCGGCCCCTCCACTTT
TRBJ1-4 NA TRBV9 TRBD1 CASSPDRGREKLFF TGTGCCAGCAGCCCGGACAGGGGGAGAGAAAAACTGTTTTTT
TRBJ1-2 NA TRBV5-1 TRBD1 CASSLGTGLGDYGYTF TGCGCCAGCAGCTTGGGGACAGGGTTGGGGGACTATGGCTACACCTTC
TRBJ1-2 once TRBV5-4 NA CASSLERGGGYTF TGTGCCAGCAGCTTGGAACGAGGGGGTGGCTACACCTTC
TRBJ2-1 NA TRBV9 TRBD2 CASSTTSGRLNEQFF TGTGCCAGCAGCACCACTAGCGGGAGGTTGAATGAGCAGTTCTTC
TRBJ1-1 NA TRBV6-6 NA CASFQTQNTEAFF TGTGCCAGCTTCCAGACACAAAACACTGAAGCTTTCTTT
TRBJ2-1 NA TRBV30 TRBD2 CAWRLAGVINEQFF TGTGCCTGGAGGCTAGCGGGAGTAATAAATGAGCAGTTCTTC
TRBJ2-6 NA TRBV18 NA CASSPRGFYRESGANVLTF TGTGCCAGCTCACCAAGGGGCTTTTACAGGGAATCTGGGGCCAACGTCCTGACTTTC
TRBJ2-3 once TRBV7-6 TRBD2 CASKEGGADTQYF TGTGCCAGCAAAGAGGGAGGGGCCGATACGCAGTATTTT
TRBJ2-7 NA TRBV2 TRBD1 CASRRGTGGGFEQYF TGTGCCAGCAGGAGAGGGACAGGGGGTGGGTTCGAGCAGTACTTC
TRBJ2-1 NA TRBV7-6 TRBD2 CASSGLAGPNEQFF TGTGCCAGCAGCGGACTAGCGGGACCCAATGAGCAGTTCTTC
TRBJ2-7 NA TRBV4-3 NA CASSQDPSPGTYEQYF TGCGCCAGCAGCCAAGATCCTTCCCCAGGGACCTACGAGCAGTACTTC
TRBJ2-1 NA TRBV5-8 TRBD2 CASSPGLENNEQFF TGTGCCAGCAGCCCGGGACTAGAAAACAATGAGCAGTTCTTC
TRBJ2-1 few TRBV28 NA CASSLSVTYNEQFF TGTGCCAGCAGTTTATCGGTTACCTACAATGAGCAGTTCTTC
TRBJ2-3 NA TRBV28 NA CASSRQTFSTDTQYF TGTGCCAGCAGTCGACAGACTTTTAGCACAGATACGCAGTATTTT